This record covers a single T cell receptor beta chain. The antigen it recognizes is unknown. Qualities for individual bases were not recorded, and no much larger clone is one base off. This sample was taken from a study of T-cell memory formation after mild COVID-19 (dated by TCRdb to about 2021). Regarding the complete study: Most TCR sequence clusters were specific to one of the two donors. In a couple of donors, T-cell clones that expanded and contracted after mild COVID-19 were tracked by sequencing TCRalpha and TCRbeta repertoires over time. Two young, previously healthy adult volunteers made up the cohort, one male and one female.

V is reduced by 4 bases and J by 16 bases, leaving a spacing of 11 bases between them. CDR3 length: 10 amino acids, cysteine to phenylalanine. Just CDR3 DNA is preserved here, 30 bases in frame from base 1. CDR1 LGHDT and CDR2 YNNKEL were looked up in the germline V gene (reference sequence). The sample was run on an Illumina NovaSeq 6000. Using 5'RACE with constant-segment primers, TCRalpha and TCRbeta cDNA libraries were constructed, with sample barcodes and unique molecular identifiers added in the process. Trizol reagent was used to extract RNA from every sample. Library amplification was performed in two PCR steps, and a second sample barcode and Illumina TruSeq adapters were introduced in the second step. Libraries were sequenced on an Illumina NovaSeq with 2 x 150 bp paired-end reads. As for the authors' bioinformatics: With migec v1.2.7, reads were demultiplexed and then collapsed into UMI-guided consensus sequences. Using mixcr v2.1.11, UMI consensuses were aligned to TRA and TRB V and J templates and then assembled into clonotypes. Clonotypes were classified as expanded or contracted when called significant by both edgeR and NoisET, with noise models trained on biological replicates. For edgeR calls, the thresholds were a false discovery rate-adjusted p below 0.01 and a log2 fold-change of 1. As an exploratory analysis of dynamics, max-normalized trajectories of the 1000 most abundant clonotypes were examined with PCA combined with hierarchical clustering. Each responding clone was given a CD4 or CD8 phenotype based on the CD4+ and CD8+ repertoires, which had been sequenced separately. The public reads were run again by TCRdb, first through fastp at Q25 and then through MiXCR, and only productive beta chains were kept. Each entry merges the rows of one CDR3 protein and shows their most common DNA and genes. These V and J calls are TCRdb output, not the study's own analysis. This sample lists 450,000 or so distinct CDR3 sequences; 20% were detected once. Of the sample, more than 8% falls within the top ten clones.

PBMCs were isolated by Ficoll-Paque density gradient centrifugation. What the authors observed across the whole study: Clones that contracted from day 15 to 85 showed balanced CD4/CD8 phenotypes, whereas a second wave of clones that expanded from day 15 to 37 leaned towards CD4+. SARS-CoV-2 specificity was not confirmed for the second-wave clones peaking on day 37. The study covered only a couple of mild cases, and larger cohorts including severe cases with pre-infection samples were considered necessary. Some responding clones were detected in pre-infection memory, suggesting pre-existing cross-reactive memory T cells joined the SARS-CoV-2 response. Contracting CD4+ clones turned up mainly in the CM and EM memory subsets, whereas EMRA was where CD8+ clones were enriched.

The sequencing sample was made of PBMCs or a T cell subset sorted from them (not recorded which). This receptor was identified in an adult woman who had mild COVID-19 (a few samples of this study predate the infection). The sample titles of this study are shuffled in the database, so cell type and time point are left out; the donor was told from shared clones. This sequence uses TRBV3-1 and TRBJ2-1; the D region is possibly TRBD1 or TRBD2, each matching across 5 bases. The CDR3 region reads CASSRDRLFF. The sequence in DNA is TGTGCCAGCAGCCGGGACCGTCTATTCTTC.